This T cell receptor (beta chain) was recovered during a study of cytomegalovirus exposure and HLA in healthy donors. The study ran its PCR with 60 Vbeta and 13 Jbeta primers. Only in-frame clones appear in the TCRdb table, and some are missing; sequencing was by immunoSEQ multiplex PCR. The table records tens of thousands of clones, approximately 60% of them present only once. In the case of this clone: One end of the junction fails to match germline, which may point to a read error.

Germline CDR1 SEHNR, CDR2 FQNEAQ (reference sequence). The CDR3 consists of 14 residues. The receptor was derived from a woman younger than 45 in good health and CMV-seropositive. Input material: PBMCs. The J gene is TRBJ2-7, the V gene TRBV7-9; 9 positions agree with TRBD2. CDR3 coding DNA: TGTTCCAGCAGCTTAGTGCGGGGGGGGAGGGAGCAGTACTTC. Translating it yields CSSSLVRGGREQYF.